This TCR beta chain is from a study of siplizumab effects on memory and regulatory T cells. Notes on the study in general: Unstimulated subset assignment was obtained for only a minor fraction of alloreactive clones. Suppression by proliferating Tregs derived from siplizumab cultures was not verified.

TCRdb keeps only in-frame clones here, not all; method: immunoSEQ multiplex PCR. This sample has about 100,000 clones, with roughly 91% found just once. CDR1 is MRHNA and CDR2 is SNTAGT in the germline V gene. There are 15 residues in the CDR3. The V end was cut by 2 bases, the J end by 0 bases, with 11 bases between. Details on this clone: Its matching antigen is unknown.

The chain combines TRBV6-4 with TRBJ2-7; D may be TRBD1 or TRBD2 (5 bases each). This clonotype was sampled from a human donor in good health. The specimen was non-Treg CD4+ T cells sorted from blood. As DNA, the CDR3 is TGTGCCAGCAGTGACCTGAGGGACGGCTCCTACGAGCAGTACTTC. Residues: CASSDLRDGSYEQYF.